The 14 T cell receptor beta chains below all came from one sample that was sequenced in a study of post-analysis software for immune sequencing data. Unique molecular identifiers had been added to the TCR beta cDNA libraries. Each CDR3 protein gets one entry after TCRdb re-called the PCR reads with MiXCR. The table lists hundreds of thousands of distinct CDR3 sequences, roughly three fifths of them singletons. No cognate antigen is known for these TCRs. General study findings and limits: Compared with controls, patients had more of about 5 TRBV segments, including TRBV5-6, TRBV5-1 and TRBV20-1.

Material: blood. Source of these receptors: a girl aged 2-10 years with multiple sclerosis.

The rearrangement links TRBV25-1 to TRBJ2-5; D may be TRBD1 or TRBD2 (6 bases each). Trimming took 0 bases from V and 1 from J, leaving 9 bases between them. The length of the CDR3 is 15 residues. The germline V gene encodes CDR1 MGHDK and CDR2 SYGVNS. CDR3 residues: CASSEYGGGQETQYF. Written as DNA, the CDR3 is TGTGCCAGCAGTGAATACGGGGGCGGCCAAGAGACCCAGTACTTC.

This clonotype occurred a few times. V is TRBV29-1 and J is TRBJ2-7, with a weak D call TRBD2 (6 bases). This CDR3 has 13 amino acids. CDR1 and CDR2 (germline): SQVTM, ANQGSEA. The V and J ends lost 4 bases and 3 bases respectively, with 13 bases between them. The CDR3 sequence is CSVGWGDLYEQYF. DNA for the CDR3: TGCAGCGTTGGGTGGGGGGATCTCTACGAGCAGTACTTC.

The CDR3 nucleotides read TGTGCCAGCAGTTTGGGCACATATGGGGACACTGAAGCTTTCTTT. Encoded protein: CASSLGTYGDTEAFF. This chain uses TRBV28 with TRBJ1-1, with D unclear. V lost 3 bases and J lost 3, with 14 bases in between. The germline V gene has CDR1 MDHEN and CDR2 SYDVKM. This CDR3 has 15 amino acids.

V gene TRBV2 combines with J gene TRBJ2-3, with 9 positions matching TRBD2. The CDR3 sequence is 16 residues long. Germline assignment: CDR1 SNHLY and CDR2 FYNNEI. V was pared by 4 bases and J by 2 bases, with 7 bases of the junction left unmatched. The CDR3 reads CASSVIAGAITDTQYF. DNA for the CDR3: TGTGCCAGCAGTGTCATAGCGGGGGCCATCACAGATACGCAGTATTTT.

V is TRBV20-1 and J is TRBJ2-1; TRBD2 matches at 7 bases. V was pared by 2 bases and J by 0 bases, with 10 bases of the junction left unmatched. This CDR3 has 17 amino acids. Germline V lookup: CDR1 DFQATT, CDR2 SNEGSKA (reference sequence). CDR3 DNA: TGCAGTGCTAGATACGGTAGCGGGCGAAGCTCCTACAATGAGCAGTTCTTC. It is translated as CSARYGSGRSSYNEQFF.

This clonotype was observed a single time. The CDR3, as DNA: TGTGCCAGCAGCCCCAGGGTGGGGGGCAGGCTGAGCTCCTACAATGAGCAGTTCTTC. Its protein product is CASSPRVGGRLSSYNEQFF. This chain connects TRBV13 to TRBJ2-1; D may match TRBD1 or TRBD2 (6 bases each). Trimming cost V 5 bases and J 0 bases, with 23 bases left between them. Germline CDR1 PRHDT, CDR2 FYEKMQ (reference sequence). There are 19 residues in the CDR3.

This clonotype was seen a few times. The genes are TRBV2 and TRBJ1-2; unclear D gene. Trimming cost V 2 bases and J 2 bases, with 9 bases left between them. The CDR3 spans 14 residues. The germline CDR1 and CDR2 sequences are SNHLY and FYNNEI. The CDR3 here is CASSEQPSNYGYTF. Written as DNA, the CDR3 is TGTGCCAGCAGTGAACAGCCCTCCAACTATGGCTACACCTTC.

The CDR3 DNA is TGCAGTGCTAGAGGGTCGGTGAATAGCAATCAGCCCCAGCATTTT. Translating it yields CSARGSVNSNQPQHF. The J gene is TRBJ1-5, the V gene TRBV20-1; unclear D gene. Per germline, CDR1 DFQATT and CDR2 SNEGSKA (reference sequence). The V end was cut by 1 base, the J end by 0 bases, with 10 bases between. The CDR3 is 15 residues long.

The J gene is TRBJ2-7, the V gene TRBV4-1; D ambiguous. Germline CDR1 MGHRA, CDR2 YSYEKL. Deletions cut 0 bases from V and 5 bases from J, with 8 bases between. The CDR3 covers 13 residues. CDR3 in DNA: TGCGCCAGCAGCCAAGAGATTTTGGACGAGCAGTACTTC. Translating it yields CASSQEILDEQYF.

The genes are TRBV27 and TRBJ2-6; D is uncertain. The CDR3 runs 13 residues. CDR1 is MNHEY, CDR2 SMNVEV, per germline (reference sequence). V was cut by 6 bases and J by 5 bases, with 8 bases left in between. The CDR3 reads CASSNPRANVLTF. The CDR3 DNA follows: TGTGCCAGCAGCAATCCGAGGGCCAACGTCCTGACTTTC. Supplemented by reference TRBV27 and TRBJ2-6, the full variable domain reads EAQVTQNPRYLITVTGKKLTVTCSQNMNHEYMSWYRQDPGLGLRQIYYSMNVEVTDKGDVPEGYKVSRKEKRNFPLILESPSPNQTSLYFCASSNPRANVLTFGAGSRLTVL.

V usage is TRBV12-3 or TRBV12-4 and J usage is TRBJ2-2, with 12 bases fitting TRBD1. This CDR3 spans 18 amino acids. The V segment lost 4 bases and the J segment 7 bases; nucleotides outside the gene matches: 13. The DNA of the CDR3 is TGTGCCAGCAGTTCCGGGACAGGGGGCGCTCAGGGGATCGGGGAGCTGTTTTTT. This encodes CASSSGTGGAQGIGELFF.

This clonotype is a singleton in its sample. The chain couples TRBV3-1 to TRBJ2-7; 10 nucleotides align to TRBD2. The germline V gene encodes CDR1 LGHDT and CDR2 YNNKEL (reference sequence). Germline trimming cut 0 bases from V and 6 bases from J; bases unmatched to any gene: 5. This CDR3 spans 15 amino acids. The CDR3 region is CASSQDGASGSEQYF. The CDR3 region has the DNA TGTGCCAGCAGCCAAGACGGAGCTAGCGGGAGCGAGCAGTACTTC.

CDR3 DNA sequence: TGCAGCGTTGTCCCGGGACTCCAGAATTTAGAGACCCAGTACTTC. Translating gives CSVVPGLQNLETQYF. The rearrangement uses TRBV29-1 and TRBJ2-5; TRBD2 is a possible D gene (6 bases). Germline V lookup: CDR1 SQVTM, CDR2 ANQGSEA. This CDR3 contains 15 residues. Trimming shortened V by 4 bases and J by 4 bases, and 19 bases separated the two germline ends.

The rearrangement links TRBV4-1 to TRBJ1-5, with D possibly being TRBD1 (6 bases). The germline V gene encodes CDR1 MGHRA and CDR2 YSYEKL. Trimming pared 4 bases from V and 0 bases from J, leaving 16 bases between. The CDR3 loop spans 17 amino acids. CDR3 DNA: TGCGCCAGCAGCCCTGCTGACGGGACACCTAGCAATCAGCCCCAGCATTTT. It codes for CASSPADGTPSNQPQHF.